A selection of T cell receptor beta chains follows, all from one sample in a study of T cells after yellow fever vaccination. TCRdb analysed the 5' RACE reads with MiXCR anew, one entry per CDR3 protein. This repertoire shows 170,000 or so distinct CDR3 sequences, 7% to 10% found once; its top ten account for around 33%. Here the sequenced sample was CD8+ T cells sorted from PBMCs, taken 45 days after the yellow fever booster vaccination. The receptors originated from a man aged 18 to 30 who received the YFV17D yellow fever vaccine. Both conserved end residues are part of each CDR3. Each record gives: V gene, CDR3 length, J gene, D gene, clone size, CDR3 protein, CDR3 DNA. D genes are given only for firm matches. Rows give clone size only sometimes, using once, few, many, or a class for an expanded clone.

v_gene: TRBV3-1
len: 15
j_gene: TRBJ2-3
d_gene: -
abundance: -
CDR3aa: CASSQDLRVPDTQYF
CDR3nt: TGTGCCAGCAGCCAAGATCTTAGAGTACCAGATACGCAGTATTTT

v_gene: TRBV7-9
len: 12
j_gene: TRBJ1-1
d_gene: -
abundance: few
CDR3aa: CASSGAGPEAFF
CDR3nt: TGTGCCAGCAGCGGGGCGGGGCCCGAAGCTTTCTTT

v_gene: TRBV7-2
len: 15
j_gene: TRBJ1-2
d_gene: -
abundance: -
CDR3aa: CASSALAGGGYGYTF
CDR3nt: TGTGCCAGCAGCGCCCTGGCTGGGGGGGGTTATGGCTACACCTTC

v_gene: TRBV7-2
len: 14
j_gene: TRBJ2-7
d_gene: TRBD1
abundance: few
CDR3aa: CASSLGQAYVEQYF
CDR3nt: TGTGCCAGCAGCTTGGGACAGGCCTACGTGGAGCAGTACTTC

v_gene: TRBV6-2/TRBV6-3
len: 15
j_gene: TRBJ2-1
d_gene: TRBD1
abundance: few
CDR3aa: CASRLRQGPYNEQFF
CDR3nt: TGTGCCAGCAGACTGAGACAGGGCCCCTACAATGAGCAGTTCTTC

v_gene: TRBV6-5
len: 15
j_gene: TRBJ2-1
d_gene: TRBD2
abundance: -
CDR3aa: CASSRPGTSGGAQFF
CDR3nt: TGTGCCAGCAGTCGTCCCGGGACTAGCGGGGGGGCGCAGTTCTTC

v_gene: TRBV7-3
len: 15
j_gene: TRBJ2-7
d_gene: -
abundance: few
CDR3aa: CASSLGPAGPYEQYF
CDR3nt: TGTGCCAGCAGCTTAGGGCCCGCGGGACCCTACGAGCAGTACTTC

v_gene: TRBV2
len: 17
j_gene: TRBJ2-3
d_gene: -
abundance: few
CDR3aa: CASSRSILTSGTDTQYF
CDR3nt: TGTGCCAGCAGTCGATCCATTTTAACGTCCGGCACAGATACGCAGTATTTT

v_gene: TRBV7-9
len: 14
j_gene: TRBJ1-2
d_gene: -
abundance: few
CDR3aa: CASRAGQPTYGYTF
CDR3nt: TGTGCCAGCAGGGCTGGACAGCCGACGTATGGCTACACCTTC

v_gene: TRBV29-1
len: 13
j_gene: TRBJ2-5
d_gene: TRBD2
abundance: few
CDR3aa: CSVEETSGGVQYF
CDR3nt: TGCAGCGTTGAAGAGACTAGCGGGGGGGTACAGTACTTC

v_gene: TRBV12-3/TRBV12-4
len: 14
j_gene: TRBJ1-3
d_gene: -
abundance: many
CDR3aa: CASSPYFSGNTIYF
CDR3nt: TGTGCCAGCAGTCCTTACTTCTCTGGAAACACCATATATTTT

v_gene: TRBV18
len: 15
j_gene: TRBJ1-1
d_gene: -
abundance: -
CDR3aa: CASSPSGTSYHPPFF
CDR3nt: TGTGCCAGCTCACCGTCCGGGACATCTTATCATCCCCCTTTCTTT

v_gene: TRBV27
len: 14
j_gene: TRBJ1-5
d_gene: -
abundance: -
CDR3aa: CASSLKGGNQPRHF
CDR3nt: TGTGCCAGCAGTTTGAAGGGGGGGAATCAGCCCCGGCATTTT

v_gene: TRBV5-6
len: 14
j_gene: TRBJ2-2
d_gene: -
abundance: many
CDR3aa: CASSFRGNTGELFF
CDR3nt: TGTGCCAGCAGCTTCCGGGGGAACACCGGGGAGCTGTTTTTT

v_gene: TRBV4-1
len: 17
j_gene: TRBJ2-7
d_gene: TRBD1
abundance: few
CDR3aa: CASSQEGQGDRGYEQYF
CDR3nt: TGCGCCAGCAGCCAGGAGGGACAGGGGGATAGGGGCTACGAGCAGTACTTC

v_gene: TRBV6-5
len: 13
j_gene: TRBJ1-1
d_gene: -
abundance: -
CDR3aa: CASMGVWFTEAFF
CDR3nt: TGTGCCAGCATGGGGGTATGGTTCACTGAAGCTTTCTTT

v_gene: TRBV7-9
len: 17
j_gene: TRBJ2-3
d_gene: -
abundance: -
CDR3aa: CASSLDYRAVRTDTQYF
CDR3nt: TGTGCCAGCAGCTTAGACTACAGAGCAGTAAGGACAGATACGCAGTATTTT

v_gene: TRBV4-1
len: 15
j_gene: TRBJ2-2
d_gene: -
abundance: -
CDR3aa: CASSPDRENTGELFF
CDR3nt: TGCGCCAGCAGCCCCGACAGAGAGAACACCGGGGAGCTGTTTTTT

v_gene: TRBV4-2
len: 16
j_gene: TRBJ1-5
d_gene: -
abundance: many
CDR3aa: CASSQEFGRGNQPQHF
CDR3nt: TGTGCCAGCAGCCAAGAATTCGGCAGGGGCAATCAGCCCCAGCATTTT

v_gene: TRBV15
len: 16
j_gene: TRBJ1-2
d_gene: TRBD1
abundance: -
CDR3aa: CATSSSTWDRADGYTF
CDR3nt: TGTGCCACCAGCAGTTCTACGTGGGACAGGGCTGATGGCTACACCTTC

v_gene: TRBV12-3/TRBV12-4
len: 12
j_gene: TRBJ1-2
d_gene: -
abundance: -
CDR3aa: CASSYSNYGYTF
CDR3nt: TGTGCCAGCAGTTATTCAAACTATGGCTACACCTTC

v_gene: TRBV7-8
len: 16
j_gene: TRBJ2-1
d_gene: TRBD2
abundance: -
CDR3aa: CASSGELAGGDNEQFF
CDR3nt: TGTGCCAGCAGCGGGGAACTAGCGGGGGGAGACAATGAGCAGTTCTTC

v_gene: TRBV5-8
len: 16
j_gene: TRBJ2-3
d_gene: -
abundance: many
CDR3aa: CASSSPDRFSTDTQYF
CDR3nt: TGTGCCAGCAGCTCCCCCGACAGATTCAGCACAGATACGCAGTATTTT